Listed here is a single T cell receptor beta chain. Its antigen is as yet unknown. Brentuximab vedotin exposure varied, and every patient relapsed after autologous stem cell transplantation. Complete response, partial response or progressive disease constituted the best responses recorded. The table came from immunoSEQ multiplex PCR; TCRdb's copy has only in-frame clones and leaves some out. The sample carries more than 85,000 clones, about 90% recorded once. From germline, CDR1 is SNHLY and CDR2 FYNNEI. The CDR3 spans 13 residues. V was pared by 8 bases and J by 2 bases, with 12 bases between. This specimen comes from a study of PD-1 blockade in classical Hodgkin lymphoma. Findings and caveats of the study: Significantly greater TCR diversity emerged by C4D1 in CD4+ cells but not CD8+ cells.

The source was peripheral blood mononuclear cells (PBMCs), collected before the second cycle of nivolumab. The clonotype was recovered from a human donor with classical Hodgkin lymphoma. The V call is TRBV2, the J call TRBJ2-5; D might be TRBD1 or TRBD2, each matching 5 bases. The DNA for the CDR3 is TGTGCCAGCGAGGGACCGCTTCAAGAGACCCAGTACTTC. Protein product: CASEGPLQETQYF.